This record looks at one T cell receptor beta chain sequence and its context. No antigen is known for it. The assay ran at deep level. Splitting of each subset's genomic DNA was done evenly across several immunoSEQ plates. Method: immunoSEQ multiplex PCR; TCRdb's copy keeps in-frame clones and lacks some. This sample yields 2,500,000 or so clones, of which 93% are seen a single time; approximately 0.36% belongs to the top ten. These data are taken from a study of shared clonotypes between healthy human individuals. General observations from the study: Generation probabilities were higher for clonotypes shared across all four sorted-subset donors than for unshared ones.

The V end was cut by 1 base, the J end by 3 bases, with 13 bases between. The CDR3 covers 15 residues. The germline gives CDR1 SGHTA, CDR2 FQGNSA. Sequenced sample: naive CD4+ T cells from PBMCs. Regarding subset: CD45RA+ positively selected. V and J are TRBV7-2 and TRBJ2-7, with no clear D. The source of this sequence is a man aged 18 to 30 in good health. Some clones in this sample may be carry-over from other donors' samples. The chain's CDR3 is CASSLGYRSNYEQYF. CDR3 coding DNA: TGTGCCAGCAGCTTAGGGTATAGGTCCAACTACGAGCAGTACTTC.